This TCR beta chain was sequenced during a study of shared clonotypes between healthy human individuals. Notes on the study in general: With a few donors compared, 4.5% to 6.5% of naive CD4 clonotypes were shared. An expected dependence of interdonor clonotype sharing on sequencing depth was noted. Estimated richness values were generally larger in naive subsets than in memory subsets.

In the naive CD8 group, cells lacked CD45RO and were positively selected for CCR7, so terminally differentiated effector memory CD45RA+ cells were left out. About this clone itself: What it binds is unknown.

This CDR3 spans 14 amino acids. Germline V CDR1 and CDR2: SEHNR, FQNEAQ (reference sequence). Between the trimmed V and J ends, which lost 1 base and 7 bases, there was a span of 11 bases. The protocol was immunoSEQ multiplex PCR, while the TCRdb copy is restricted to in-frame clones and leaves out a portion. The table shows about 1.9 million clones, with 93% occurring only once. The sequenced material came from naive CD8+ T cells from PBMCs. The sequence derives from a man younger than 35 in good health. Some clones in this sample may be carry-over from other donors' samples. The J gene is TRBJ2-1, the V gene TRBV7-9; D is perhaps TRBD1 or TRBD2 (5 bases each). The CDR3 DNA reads TGTGCCAGCAGCTTAGGAGGGGTCAAGAATGAGCAGTTCTTC. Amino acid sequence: CASSLGGVKNEQFF.